A single count supports the clone carrying this T cell receptor beta chain. This sample stems from a study of shared clonotypes between healthy human individuals. Replicate sorted-subset PCRs were loaded with around 210 ng DNA, approximately 31,000 T cell genomes. Here immunoSEQ multiplex PCR was the method, and the copy in TCRdb shows in-frame clones only, minus some. The sample lists under 600,000 clones; roughly 98% were seen once. The CDR3 is made up of 13 amino acids. V lost 8 bases and J lost 3, with 14 bases in between. Germline V lookup: CDR1 SEHNR, CDR2 FQNEAQ (reference sequence). Naive CD8 cells were CD45RO-negative, positively selected for CCR7, excluding terminally differentiated effector memory CD45RA+ cells.

Source material: naive CD8+ T cells sorted from blood. This TCR derives from a man aged 25-45 years in good health. This chain connects TRBV7-9 to TRBJ2-7, with unresolved D. The CDR3 loop is CASARTDNYEQYF. The CDR3 nucleotides read TGTGCCAGCGCGCGGACGGATAACTACGAGCAGTACTTC.